This is a list of T cell receptor beta chains from one sample in a study of CD8+ T cells in alopecia areata. Sequencing used immunoSEQ multiplex PCR; TCRdb keeps in-frame clones, though not all of them. This table has 150,000 to 200,000 clones, less than 65% appearing once. The sample here was CD4+ T cells sorted from blood, taken at week 24, from a patient treated with tofacitinib. The receptor set was obtained from a human donor with alopecia areata. The CDR3 runs from the conserved cysteine through the conserved F or W. D genes are given only for firm matches. Clone size is given for some rows only: seen once, a few or many times, or a class if the clone is expanded.

CDR3aa: CASSLVGVSEQYF; CDR3nt: TGTGCCAGCAGCTTAGTCGGGGTTAGCGAGCAGTACTTC; len: 13; abundance: NA; v_gene: TRBV7-2; d_gene: NA; j_gene: TRBJ2-7
CDR3aa: CSVEDRVDTQYF; CDR3nt: TGCAGCGTTGAAGATCGGGTGGATACGCAGTATTTT; len: 12; abundance: NA; v_gene: TRBV29-1; d_gene: NA; j_gene: TRBJ2-3
CDR3aa: CATQGQNDNEQFF; CDR3nt: TGTGCCACCCAGGGACAGAATGACAATGAGCAGTTCTTC; len: 13; abundance: NA; v_gene: TRBV27; d_gene: TRBD1; j_gene: TRBJ2-1
CDR3aa: CASSVEGPVGTQYF; CDR3nt: TGTGCCAGCAGCGTAGAAGGCCCCGTAGGGACCCAGTACTTC; len: 14; abundance: NA; v_gene: TRBV9; d_gene: NA; j_gene: TRBJ2-5
CDR3aa: CSVSYTDTQYF; CDR3nt: TGCAGCGTATCCTACACAGATACGCAGTATTTT; len: 11; abundance: few; v_gene: TRBV29-1; d_gene: NA; j_gene: TRBJ2-3
CDR3aa: CSVANRGMNTEAFF; CDR3nt: TGCAGCGTAGCAAACAGGGGGATGAACACTGAAGCTTTCTTT; len: 14; abundance: NA; v_gene: TRBV29-1; d_gene: TRBD1; j_gene: TRBJ1-1
CDR3aa: CASSLLHRGGHNEQFF; CDR3nt: TGTGCCAGCAGCTTACTCCACCGGGGGGGCCACAATGAGCAGTTCTTC; len: 16; abundance: few; v_gene: TRBV7-2; d_gene: TRBD2; j_gene: TRBJ2-1
CDR3aa: CASSYSSTPLGPQHF; CDR3nt: TGTGCCAGCAGTTACTCTTCCACCCCGCTGGGTCCCCAGCATTTT; len: 15; abundance: NA; v_gene: TRBV6-6; d_gene: NA; j_gene: TRBJ1-5
CDR3aa: CASILDGTSGASTQYF; CDR3nt: TGTGCCAGCATACTTGACGGGACTAGCGGGGCATCTACGCAGTATTTT; len: 16; abundance: few; v_gene: TRBV2; d_gene: TRBD2; j_gene: TRBJ2-3
CDR3aa: CASSLTVANTGELFF; CDR3nt: TGTGCCAGCAGCTTAACAGTCGCGAACACCGGGGAGCTGTTTTTT; len: 15; abundance: NA; v_gene: TRBV7-2; d_gene: NA; j_gene: TRBJ2-2
CDR3aa: CASRARDRDSPLHF; CDR3nt: TGTGCCAGCAGGGCCCGGGACAGGGATTCACCCCTCCACTTT; len: 14; abundance: NA; v_gene: TRBV10-3; d_gene: TRBD1; j_gene: TRBJ1-6
CDR3aa: CASSLAVSAFNQYF; CDR3nt: TGTGCCAGCAGCTTGGCAGTTTCAGCTTTCAATCAGTACTTC; len: 14; abundance: NA; v_gene: TRBV5-6; d_gene: NA; j_gene: TRBJ2-4
CDR3aa: CASSLAMTGSNQPQHF; CDR3nt: TGTGCCAGCAGCTTGGCGATGACAGGGTCCAATCAGCCCCAGCATTTT; len: 16; abundance: NA; v_gene: TRBV5-6; d_gene: TRBD1; j_gene: TRBJ1-5
CDR3aa: CASNLGTGSNNEQFF; CDR3nt: TGTGCCAGCAACCTCGGGACAGGGTCCAACAATGAGCAGTTCTTC; len: 15; abundance: once; v_gene: TRBV7-6; d_gene: TRBD1; j_gene: TRBJ2-1
CDR3aa: CASSSRQGGTYEQYF; CDR3nt: TGTGCCAGCAGCTCCCGACAGGGCGGGACCTACGAGCAGTACTTC; len: 15; abundance: few; v_gene: TRBV11-2; d_gene: NA; j_gene: TRBJ2-7
CDR3aa: CASSTLGRSYEQYF; CDR3nt: TGTGCCAGTAGTACCCTGGGCCGTTCCTACGAGCAGTACTTC; len: 14; abundance: NA; v_gene: TRBV19; d_gene: NA; j_gene: TRBJ2-7
CDR3aa: CASRRDGGSSYNSPLHF; CDR3nt: TGTGCCAGCAGGAGGGACGGTGGGAGCTCCTATAATTCACCCCTCCACTTT; len: 17; abundance: NA; v_gene: TRBV7-9; d_gene: NA; j_gene: TRBJ1-6
CDR3aa: CASSMANYGYTF; CDR3nt: TGTGCCTCTTCGATGGCTAACTATGGCTACACCTTC; len: 12; abundance: NA; v_gene: TRBV19; d_gene: NA; j_gene: TRBJ1-2
CDR3aa: CASSSLGGNGQFF; CDR3nt: TGTGCCAGCAGCTCATTGGGAGGGAATGGGCAGTTCTTC; len: 13; abundance: NA; v_gene: TRBV6-5; d_gene: TRBD2; j_gene: TRBJ2-1
CDR3aa: CASRKDRTNTEAFF; CDR3nt: TGTGCCAGCAGGAAGGACAGGACAAACACTGAAGCTTTCTTT; len: 14; abundance: NA; v_gene: TRBV7-2; d_gene: TRBD1; j_gene: TRBJ1-1
CDR3aa: CASSEVGGSGELFF; CDR3nt: TGTGCCAGCAGTGAAGTAGGGGGTTCCGGGGAGCTGTTTTTT; len: 14; abundance: few; v_gene: TRBV6-1; d_gene: NA; j_gene: TRBJ2-2
CDR3aa: CASSLTGNTEAFF; CDR3nt: TGTGCCAGCAGCTTGACAGGGAACACTGAAGCTTTCTTT; len: 13; abundance: NA; v_gene: TRBV9; d_gene: NA; j_gene: TRBJ1-1
CDR3aa: CSSQLAGNTGELFF; CDR3nt: TGCAGCTCCCAACTAGCGGGGAACACCGGGGAGCTGTTTTTT; len: 14; abundance: NA; v_gene: TRBV29-1; d_gene: TRBD2; j_gene: TRBJ2-2
CDR3aa: CASSQQDRGWGYTF; CDR3nt: TGCGCCAGCAGTCAACAGGACAGGGGATGGGGCTACACCTTC; len: 14; abundance: NA; v_gene: TRBV23-1; d_gene: TRBD1; j_gene: TRBJ1-2
CDR3aa: CASSPGTGDTEAFF; CDR3nt: TGTGCCAGCAGTCCTGGGACAGGGGACACTGAAGCTTTCTTT; len: 14; abundance: NA; v_gene: TRBV9; d_gene: TRBD1; j_gene: TRBJ1-1
CDR3aa: CASSQTGNTEAFF; CDR3nt: TGTGCCAGCAGCCAGACAGGGAACACTGAAGCTTTCTTT; len: 13; abundance: NA; v_gene: TRBV2; d_gene: NA; j_gene: TRBJ1-1
CDR3aa: CASSKPGQGYNEQFF; CDR3nt: TGTGCCAGCAGTAAACCGGGACAGGGCTACAATGAGCAGTTCTTC; len: 15; abundance: few; v_gene: TRBV11-3; d_gene: TRBD1; j_gene: TRBJ2-1
CDR3aa: CASSESVQVSYEQYF; CDR3nt: TGTGCCAGCAGTGAAAGTGTTCAGGTCTCCTACGAGCAGTACTTC; len: 15; abundance: few; v_gene: TRBV6-1; d_gene: NA; j_gene: TRBJ2-7
CDR3aa: CASREGDLSYNEQFF; CDR3nt: TGTGCCAGCAGGGAGGGAGATCTATCCTACAATGAGCAGTTCTTC; len: 15; abundance: few; v_gene: TRBV2; d_gene: NA; j_gene: TRBJ2-1
CDR3aa: CASSSGPLGGQFF; CDR3nt: TGCGCCAGCAGCTCCGGACCTTTGGGGGGGCAGTTCTTC; len: 13; abundance: NA; v_gene: TRBV5-1; d_gene: NA; j_gene: TRBJ2-1
CDR3aa: CSAGTSGTGELFF; CDR3nt: TGCAGCGCTGGGACTAGCGGCACCGGGGAGCTGTTTTTT; len: 13; abundance: NA; v_gene: TRBV29-1; d_gene: TRBD2; j_gene: TRBJ2-2
CDR3aa: CASSSRTGGKDTQYF; CDR3nt: TGTGCCAGCAGCTCCAGGACAGGGGGCAAGGATACGCAGTATTTT; len: 15; abundance: NA; v_gene: TRBV5-4; d_gene: TRBD1; j_gene: TRBJ2-3
CDR3aa: CASGLPNIMAQYF; CDR3nt: TGTGCTAGTGGTTTGCCAAACATCATGGCCCAGTACTTC; len: 13; abundance: NA; v_gene: TRBV12-5; d_gene: NA; j_gene: TRBJ2-5
CDR3aa: CASSPSVLEPQHF; CDR3nt: TGCGCCAGCAGCCCCTCGGTTTTAGAGCCCCAGCATTTT; len: 13; abundance: NA; v_gene: TRBV4-3; d_gene: NA; j_gene: TRBJ1-5
CDR3aa: CATGSGDTDTQYF; CDR3nt: TGCGCCACGGGTAGTGGGGACACAGATACGCAGTATTTT; len: 13; abundance: NA; v_gene: TRBV5-1; d_gene: NA; j_gene: TRBJ2-3
CDR3aa: CASSSRTGDTQKGTQYF; CDR3nt: TGTGCCAGCAGCTCAAGGACAGGGGACACCCAAAAGGGGACGCAGTATTTT; len: 17; abundance: once; v_gene: TRBV7-3; d_gene: TRBD1; j_gene: TRBJ2-3
CDR3aa: CSVRPGIRGEKLFF; CDR3nt: TGCAGCGTTCGGCCCGGAATACGAGGAGAAAAACTGTTTTTT; len: 14; abundance: few; v_gene: TRBV29-1; d_gene: NA; j_gene: TRBJ1-4
CDR3aa: CAWSTRQVPFAGELFF; CDR3nt: TGTGCCTGGAGTACCAGACAGGTTCCCTTCGCCGGGGAGCTGTTTTTT; len: 16; abundance: once; v_gene: TRBV30; d_gene: NA; j_gene: TRBJ2-2
CDR3aa: CAWSLGGIQNEQFF; CDR3nt: TGTGCCTGGAGTCTAGGGGGAATCCAAAATGAGCAGTTCTTC; len: 14; abundance: NA; v_gene: TRBV30; d_gene: NA; j_gene: TRBJ2-1
CDR3aa: CAWSVLEEAFF; CDR3nt: TGTGCCTGGAGTGTACTAGAGGAAGCTTTCTTT; len: 11; abundance: few; v_gene: TRBV30; d_gene: NA; j_gene: TRBJ1-1
CDR3aa: CASSLSAKETQYF; CDR3nt: TGTGCCAGCAGCTTATCGGCGAAAGAGACCCAGTACTTC; len: 13; abundance: NA; v_gene: TRBV7-6; d_gene: NA; j_gene: TRBJ2-5
CDR3aa: CASSSQRTAYEQYF; CDR3nt: TGTGCCAGCAGCAGCCAGCGGACAGCCTACGAGCAGTACTTC; len: 14; abundance: NA; v_gene: TRBV7-8; d_gene: NA; j_gene: TRBJ2-7
CDR3aa: CASGRGYEQYF; CDR3nt: TGTGCCAGTGGGCGGGGTTACGAGCAGTACTTC; len: 11; abundance: few; v_gene: TRBV19; d_gene: NA; j_gene: TRBJ2-7
CDR3aa: CATGQAGGNEQYF; CDR3nt: TGTGCCACGGGACAGGCCGGGGGAAACGAGCAGTACTTC; len: 13; abundance: NA; v_gene: TRBV10-3; d_gene: TRBD1; j_gene: TRBJ2-7
CDR3aa: CASSGQGSNYGYTF; CDR3nt: TGTGCCAGCAGTGGCCAGGGGAGTAACTATGGCTACACCTTC; len: 14; abundance: NA; v_gene: TRBV25-1; d_gene: NA; j_gene: TRBJ1-2
CDR3aa: CASSGDRGANSGANVLTF; CDR3nt: TGTGCCAGCAGTGGGGACAGGGGCGCCAACTCTGGGGCCAACGTCCTGACTTTC; len: 18; abundance: NA; v_gene: TRBV2; d_gene: TRBD1; j_gene: TRBJ2-6
CDR3aa: CASSTSAGGLGKLFF; CDR3nt: TGCGCCAGCAGCACTTCCGCCGGGGGCCTCGGAAAACTGTTTTTT; len: 15; abundance: NA; v_gene: TRBV5-1; d_gene: NA; j_gene: TRBJ1-4
CDR3aa: CASSSPQRIPNSPLHF; CDR3nt: TGTGCCAGCAGTTCCCCCCAACGGATCCCGAATTCACCCCTCCACTTT; len: 16; abundance: NA; v_gene: TRBV27; d_gene: NA; j_gene: TRBJ1-6
CDR3aa: CASSLGTPRGNSPLHF; CDR3nt: TGTGCCAGCAGCTTAGGGACACCAAGAGGGAATTCACCCCTCCACTTT; len: 16; abundance: few; v_gene: TRBV11-2; d_gene: NA; j_gene: TRBJ1-6
CDR3aa: CASSVGVTSSYEQYF; CDR3nt: TGTGCCAGCAGCGTAGGTGTCACCAGCTCCTACGAGCAGTACTTC; len: 15; abundance: once; v_gene: TRBV9; d_gene: NA; j_gene: TRBJ2-7
CDR3aa: CSVGTSKHTQYF; CDR3nt: TGCAGCGTTGGAACTAGCAAGCATACGCAGTATTTT; len: 12; abundance: few; v_gene: TRBV29-1; d_gene: NA; j_gene: TRBJ2-3